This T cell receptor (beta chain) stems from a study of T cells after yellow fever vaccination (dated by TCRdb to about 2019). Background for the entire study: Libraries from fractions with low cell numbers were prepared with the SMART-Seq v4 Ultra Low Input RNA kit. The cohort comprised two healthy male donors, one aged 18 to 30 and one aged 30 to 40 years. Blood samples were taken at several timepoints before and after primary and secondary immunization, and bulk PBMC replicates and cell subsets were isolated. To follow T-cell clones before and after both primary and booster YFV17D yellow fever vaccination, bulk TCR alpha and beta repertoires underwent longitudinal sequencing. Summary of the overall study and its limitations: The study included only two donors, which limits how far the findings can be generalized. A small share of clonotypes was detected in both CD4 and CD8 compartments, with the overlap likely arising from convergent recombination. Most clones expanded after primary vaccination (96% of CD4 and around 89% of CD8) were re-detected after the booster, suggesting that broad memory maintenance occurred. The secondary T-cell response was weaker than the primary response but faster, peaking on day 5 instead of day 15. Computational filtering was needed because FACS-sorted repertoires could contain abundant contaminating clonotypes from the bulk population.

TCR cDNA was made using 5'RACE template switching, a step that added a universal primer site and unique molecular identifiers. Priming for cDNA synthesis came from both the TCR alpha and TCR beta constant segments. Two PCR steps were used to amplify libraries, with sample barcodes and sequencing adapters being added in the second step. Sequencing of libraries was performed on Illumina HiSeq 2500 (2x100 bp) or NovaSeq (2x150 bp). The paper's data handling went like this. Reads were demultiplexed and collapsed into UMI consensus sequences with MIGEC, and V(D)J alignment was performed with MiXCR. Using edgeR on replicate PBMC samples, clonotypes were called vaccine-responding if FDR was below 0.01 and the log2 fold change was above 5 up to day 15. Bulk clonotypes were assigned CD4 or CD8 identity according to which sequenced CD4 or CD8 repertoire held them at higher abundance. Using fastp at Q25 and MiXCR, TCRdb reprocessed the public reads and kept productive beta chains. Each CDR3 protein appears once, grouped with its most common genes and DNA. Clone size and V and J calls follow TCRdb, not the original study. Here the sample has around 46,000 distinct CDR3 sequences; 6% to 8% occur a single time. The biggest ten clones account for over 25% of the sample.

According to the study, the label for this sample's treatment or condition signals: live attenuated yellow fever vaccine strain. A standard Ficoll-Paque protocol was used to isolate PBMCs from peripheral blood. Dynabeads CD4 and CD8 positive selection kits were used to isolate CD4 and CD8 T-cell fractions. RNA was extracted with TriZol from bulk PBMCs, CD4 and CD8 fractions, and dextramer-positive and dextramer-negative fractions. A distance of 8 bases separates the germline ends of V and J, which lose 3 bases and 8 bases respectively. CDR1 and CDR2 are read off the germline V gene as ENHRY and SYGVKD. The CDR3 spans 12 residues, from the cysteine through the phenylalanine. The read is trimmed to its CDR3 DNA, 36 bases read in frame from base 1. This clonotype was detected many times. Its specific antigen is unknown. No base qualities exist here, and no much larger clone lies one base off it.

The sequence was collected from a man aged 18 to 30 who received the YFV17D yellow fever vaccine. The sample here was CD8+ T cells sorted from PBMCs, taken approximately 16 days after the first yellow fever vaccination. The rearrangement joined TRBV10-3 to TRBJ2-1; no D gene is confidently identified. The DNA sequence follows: TGTGCCATCAGTGATCAGGACCATGAGCAGTTCTTC. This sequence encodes CAISDQDHEQFF.